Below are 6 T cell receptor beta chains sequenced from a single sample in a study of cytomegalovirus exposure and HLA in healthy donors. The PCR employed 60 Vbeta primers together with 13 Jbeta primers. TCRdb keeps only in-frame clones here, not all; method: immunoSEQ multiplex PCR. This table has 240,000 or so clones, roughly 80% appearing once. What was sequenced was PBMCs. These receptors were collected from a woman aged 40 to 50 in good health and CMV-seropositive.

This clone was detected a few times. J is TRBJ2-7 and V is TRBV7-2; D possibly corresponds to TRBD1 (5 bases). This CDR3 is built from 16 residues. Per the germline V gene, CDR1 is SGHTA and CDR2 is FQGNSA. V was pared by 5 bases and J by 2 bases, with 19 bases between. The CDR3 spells CASSPFRTTATYEQYF. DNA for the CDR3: TGTGCCAGCAGCCCCTTCCGAACGACAGCCACCTACGAGCAGTACTTC. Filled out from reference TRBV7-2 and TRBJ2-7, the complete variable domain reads GAGVSQSPSNKVTEKGKDVELRCDPISGHTALYWYRQSLGQGLEFLIYFQGNSAPDKSGLPSDRFSAERTGGSVSTLTIQRTQQEDSAVYLCASSPFRTTATYEQYFGPGTRLTVT.

CDR3 amino acids: CASSSPGRRGEQYF. The DNA of the CDR3 is TGTGCCAGCAGCTCCCCGGGTCGGCGGGGCGAGCAGTACTTC. This chain uses TRBV11-3 with TRBJ2-7; D is perhaps TRBD2 (6 bases). The CDR3 length is 14 residues. Looked up from germline, CDR1 is SGHNT and CDR2 is YENEEA. V was trimmed by 4 bases and J by 6 bases, leaving 16 bases between them.

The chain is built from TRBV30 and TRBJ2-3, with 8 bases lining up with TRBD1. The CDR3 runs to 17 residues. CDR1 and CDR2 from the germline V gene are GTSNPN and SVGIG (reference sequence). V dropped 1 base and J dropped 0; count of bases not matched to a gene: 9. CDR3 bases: TGTGCCTGGAGTGCCCCCCGGACAGGGAAAAGCACAGATACGCAGTATTTT. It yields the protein CAWSAPRTGKSTDTQYF.

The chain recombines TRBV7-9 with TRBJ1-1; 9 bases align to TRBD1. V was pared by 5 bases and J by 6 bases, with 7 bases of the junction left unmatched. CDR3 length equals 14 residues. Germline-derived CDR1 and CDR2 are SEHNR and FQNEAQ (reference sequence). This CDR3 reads CASSRQGGIAEAFF. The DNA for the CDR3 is TGTGCCAGCAGCCGACAGGGGGGAATCGCTGAAGCTTTCTTT.

CDR3 residues: CASSGYRGRGETQYF. The CDR3 coding sequence is TGTGCCAGCAGTGGGTACAGGGGGCGGGGGGAGACCCAGTACTTC. The rearrangement links TRBV25-1 to TRBJ2-5; 9 bases line up with TRBD1. CDR1 and CDR2 from the germline V gene are MGHDK and SYGVNS. The trim removed 4 bases at V and 5 bases at J, leaving 8 bases unmatched. The length of the CDR3 is 15 residues. Full variable domain (rest looked up from reference TRBV25-1 and TRBJ2-5): EADIYQTPRYLVIGTGKKITLECSQTMGHDKMYWYQQDPGMELHLIHYSYGVNSTEKGDLSSESTVSRIRTEHFPLTLESARPSHTSQYLCASSGYRGRGETQYFGPGTRLLVL.

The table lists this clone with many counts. CDR3 sequence reads: CSVEERQGAYGYTF. Here the CDR3 DNA reads TGCAGCGTTGAAGAAAGACAGGGAGCCTATGGCTACACCTTC. The chain carries TRBV29-1 and TRBJ1-2; 7 nucleotides match TRBD1. The germline V gene has CDR1 SQVTM and CDR2 ANQGSEA. V was clipped by 0 bases and J by 4 bases; unmatched bases: 5. The CDR3 runs 14 residues. Complete variable domain (other parts from reference TRBV29-1 and TRBJ1-2): SAVISQKPSRDICQRGTSLTIQCQVDSQVTMMFWYRQQPGQSLTLIATANQGSEATYESGFVIDKFPISRPNLTFSTLTVSNMSPEDSSIYLCSVEERQGAYGYTFGSGTRLTVV.